These T cell receptor beta chains were read from a single sample in a study of CD8+CD57+ T cells in acquired aplastic anemia. MiXCR was run by TCRdb on the reads, yielding one entry per CDR3 protein. The sample holds 200,000 to 250,000 distinct CDR3 sequences, about 44% seen once. The sample taken for sequencing was sorted CD4+, CD8+, or CD8+CD57+ T cells (not recorded which) from PBMCs. All receptors come from a human donor with aplastic anemia. Each CDR3 is given with its conserved first and last residue. D genes are given only for firm matches. Only part of the rows carry a size: once, few, many, or a class if the clone is expanded.

j_gene,abundance,d_gene,v_gene,len,CDR3nt,CDR3aa
TRBJ2-3,many,TRBD2,TRBV9,16,TGTGCCAGCAGCGTAAAAAGTGGGGGGGGTAAAGATACGCAGTATTTT,CASSVKSGGGKDTQYF
TRBJ1-1,NA,NA,TRBV27,13,TGTGCCAGCAGTTACCCAGGGAGGACTGAAGCTTTCTTT,CASSYPGRTEAFF
TRBJ2-3,NA,NA,TRBV20-1,14,TGCAGTGCTGATGGCGTGGGAGGCACAGATACGCAGTATTTT,CSADGVGGTDTQYF
TRBJ2-5,NA,NA,TRBV7-2,15,TGTGCCAGCAGCTTAGTTGTCGGGGAAGGGGAGACCCAGTGCTTC,CASSLVVGEGETQCF
TRBJ1-1,many,NA,TRBV6-1,14,TGTGCCAGCAAGGAACAGGACAAGAACACTGAAGCTTTCTTT,CASKEQDKNTEAFF
TRBJ1-2,many,NA,TRBV15,13,TGTGCCACCAGCAGAGACCGAGCGGAAGGTAGTACCTTC,CATSRDRAEGSTF
TRBJ1-2,few,TRBD1,TRBV20-1,13,TGCAGTGCTCGACAGGGGGCGAACTATGGCTACACCTTC,CSARQGANYGYTF
TRBJ1-3,NA,NA,TRBV15,12,TGTGCCACCAGCAGAGATTTAATCACCATATATTTT,CATSRDLITIYF
TRBJ2-7,NA,NA,TRBV2,12,TGTGCCAGCAGTAAGCTAGTAAACGAGCAGTACTTC,CASSKLVNEQYF
TRBJ1-2,NA,NA,TRBV20-1,9,TGCAGTGCTGGACATGGCTACACCTTC,CSAGHGYTF
TRBJ2-1,few,NA,TRBV19,14,TGTGCCAGTAGTAGGAGGGGTGGATGGGGTGAGCAGTTCTTC,CASSRRGGWGEQFF
TRBJ2-7,few,NA,TRBV28,17,TGTGCCAGCAGTTTAGCGGTTTTTAGGCCTCGGTCCTACGAGCAGTACTTC,CASSLAVFRPRSYEQYF
TRBJ2-7,NA,NA,TRBV19,14,TGTGCCAGTAGGGCAAACAGGGACTCCTACGAGCAGTACTTC,CASRANRDSYEQYF
TRBJ2-7,NA,NA,TRBV7-2,14,TGTGCCAGCAGCTTCCAGGGACGGACCTACGAGCAGTACTTC,CASSFQGRTYEQYF
TRBJ1-5,NA,TRBD1,TRBV12-3/TRBV12-4,15,TGTGCCAGCAGTTTAAGGACAGGGCGCAATCAGCCCCAGCATTTT,CASSLRTGRNQPQHF
TRBJ2-5,NA,TRBD2,TRBV9,16,TGTGCCAGCAGCCCTCTCGGGACTAGCTTCCAGGAGACCCAGTACTTC,CASSPLGTSFQETQYF
TRBJ2-4,NA,NA,TRBV7-8,12,TGCGCCAGCAGTGAGGGGGGAAACATTCAGTACTTC,CASSEGGNIQYF
TRBJ1-6,many,NA,TRBV19,16,TGTGCCAGTAGTAGTACGACATGGAGCCGGGTGACACCCCTCCACTTT,CASSSTTWSRVTPLHF
TRBJ2-1,few,TRBD2,TRBV27,15,TGTGCCAGCAGTTTATCGCTGGCAGGGAGGGATGAGCAGTTCTTC,CASSLSLAGRDEQFF
TRBJ1-6,NA,TRBD1,TRBV10-1,16,TGCGCCTCGTCCCGGGACAGGAGCTCCTATAATTCACCCCTCCACTTT,CASSRDRSSYNSPLHF
TRBJ1-2,NA,NA,TRBV7-8,16,TGTGCCAGCAGCTTAGGGGGAGTTGGAGTAAGCTATGGCTACACCTTC,CASSLGGVGVSYGYTF
TRBJ2-7,NA,NA,TRBV6-5,13,TGTGCCAGCCCCGACCAATACTCCTACGGGCAGTACTTC,CASPDQYSYGQYF
TRBJ2-1,NA,TRBD2,TRBV3-1,16,TGTGCCAGCAGCCAAGATGAGGGGACTAGCAATCGTGAGCAGTTCTTC,CASSQDEGTSNREQFF
TRBJ2-3,NA,NA,TRBV10-3,14,TGTGCCATCAGTGTAGAAAGGGGCACAGATACGCAGTATTTT,CAISVERGTDTQYF
TRBJ2-7,NA,NA,TRBV5-1,13,TGCGCCAGCAGCTTGGGACTTGACTACGAGCAGTACTTC,CASSLGLDYEQYF
TRBJ2-2,NA,NA,TRBV25-1,15,TGTGCCAGCAGTGACCCGCAAGCGAACACCGGGGAGCTGTTTTTT,CASSDPQANTGELFF
TRBJ2-2,NA,TRBD2,TRBV12-3/TRBV12-4,17,TGTGCCAGCAGTTCTCTGACTAGCGGACCCGAACACCGGGGAGCTGTTTTT,CASSSLTSGPEHRGAVF
TRBJ1-2,many,NA,TRBV4-1,13,TGCGCCAGCAGCCAAGTGGCAGGGCAAGGCTACACCTTC,CASSQVAGQGYTF
TRBJ2-3,many,TRBD1,TRBV5-5,18,TGTGCCAGCAGCTTGGCTCCAGGGGGCGTGTTTCGGACAGATACGCAGTATTTT,CASSLAPGGVFRTDTQYF
TRBJ1-2,once,NA,TRBV20-1,11,TGCAGTGCTAAGCCGGGGAACCTTGAGACCTTC,CSAKPGNLETF
TRBJ1-6,NA,TRBD1,TRBV6-1,15,TGTGCCAGCAGCCGGGGACAGGGGAGTCAATCACCCCTCCACTTT,CASSRGQGSQSPLHF
TRBJ2-5,NA,TRBD2,TRBV19,14,TGTGCCAGTAGCGAGCGGGGAATACAAGAGACCCAGTACTTC,CASSERGIQETQYF
TRBJ1-2,NA,NA,TRBV2,13,TGTGCCAGCATGTCGGAGGCATCTTTTGGCTACACCTTC,CASMSEASFGYTF
TRBJ1-2,NA,NA,TRBV4-1,14,TGCGCCAGCAGCCCAGCAGGGACCCTGGAATCTGAGACCTTC,CASSPAGTLESETF
TRBJ2-7,few,TRBD2,TRBV20-1,13,TGCAGTGCTCCCGGGACTAGGCAATCCGAGCAGTACTTC,CSAPGTRQSEQYF
TRBJ2-1,NA,TRBD2,TRBV19,15,TGTGCCAGTAGTATCATGGGGACTAGCGTGGGTGAGCAGTTCTTC,CASSIMGTSVGEQFF
TRBJ1-1,many,TRBD1,TRBV5-5,13,TGTGCCAGCAGCCGCTCGACAGGGTACGAAGCTTTCTTT,CASSRSTGYEAFF
TRBJ1-1,many,NA,TRBV14,14,TGTGCCAGCAAGACGGACAGCCTGAACACTGAAGCTTTCTTT,CASKTDSLNTEAFF
TRBJ2-7,NA,TRBD2,TRBV20-1,16,TGCAGTGCTATCAGGCCAGCGGGGGGGGTACACTACGAGCAGTACTTC,CSAIRPAGGVHYEQYF
TRBJ1-1,NA,NA,TRBV7-9,14,TGTGCCAGCAGCCCCAGGGATACCCGAACTGAAGCTTTCTTT,CASSPRDTRTEAFF
TRBJ2-3,many,NA,TRBV15,15,TGTGCCACCAGCAGAGGGACAGCCGGCACAGATACGCAGTATTTT,CATSRGTAGTDTQYF
TRBJ2-3,many,TRBD1,TRBV7-6,16,TGTGCCAGCAGCCCATCGACAGGGGTCGGCACAGATACGCAGTATTTT,CASSPSTGVGTDTQYF
TRBJ1-5,once,NA,TRBV27,13,TGTGCCAGCAGTTTAACGAACGTACAGCCCCAGCATTTT,CASSLTNVQPQHF
TRBJ2-4,NA,NA,TRBV7-3,16,TGTGCCAGCAGCTTATTTTCCCTTGGGACGAAAAACATTCAGTACTTC,CASSLFSLGTKNIQYF
TRBJ1-1,many,NA,TRBV2,12,TGTGCCAGCAGTGAAGCTCTCAGATTGGCTTTCTTT,CASSEALRLAFF
TRBJ2-1,NA,NA,TRBV7-9,12,TGTGCCAGCAGCCTTGTTGTCGGGGAGCAGTTCTTC,CASSLVVGEQFF
TRBJ1-4,NA,TRBD1,TRBV9,11,TGTGCCAGCAGCGGGGACAGGGCCCCCCTTTTT,CASSGDRAPLF
TRBJ1-2,once,NA,TRBV2,13,TGTGCCAGCAGCTTAGTGACCAACTATGGCTACACCTTC,CASSLVTNYGYTF
TRBJ1-4,many,NA,TRBV7-9,15,TGTGCCAGCAGCCTCTCAGGCTGGGCTAATGAAAAACTGTTTTTT,CASSLSGWANEKLFF
TRBJ1-6,many,NA,TRBV19,18,TGTGCCAGTAGATCAATCCCCTTCCGGGGGGGCTCGAGGTCACCCCTCCACTTT,CASRSIPFRGGSRSPLHF
TRBJ1-2,NA,NA,TRBV27,15,TGTGCCAGCAGTCTCGGGTGGGGATCTAACTATGGCTACACCTTC,CASSLGWGSNYGYTF
TRBJ1-1,NA,NA,TRBV28,13,TGTGCCAGCAGTTTAGGAACAGGAGACAAAGCTTTCTTT,CASSLGTGDKAFF
TRBJ2-3,NA,TRBD1,TRBV2,14,TGTGCCAGCCATGGGACAGGTTACACAGATACGCAGTATTTT,CASHGTGYTDTQYF